The present TCR beta chain was sequenced within a study of blood T cell repertoires in COVID-19. The sample holds a few counts of this clone. Only in-frame clones appear in the TCRdb table, and some are missing; sequencing was by immunoSEQ multiplex PCR. The data show more than 200,000 clones, more than 75% seen once. CDR1 SGHNT and CDR2 YYREEE come from the germline V gene (reference sequence). This CDR3 is built from 14 residues. V lost 0 bases and J lost 5, with 10 bases in between. The V and J genes are TRBV5-4 and TRBJ2-3, with a tentative D call TRBD2 (5 bases). The clonotype was recovered from an elderly man with acute or convalescent COVID-19. The specimen sequenced was peripheral blood. The CDR3 spells CASSLGEFRDTQYF. The CDR3 DNA reads TGTGCCAGCAGCTTGGGGGAGTTTAGAGATACGCAGTATTTT.